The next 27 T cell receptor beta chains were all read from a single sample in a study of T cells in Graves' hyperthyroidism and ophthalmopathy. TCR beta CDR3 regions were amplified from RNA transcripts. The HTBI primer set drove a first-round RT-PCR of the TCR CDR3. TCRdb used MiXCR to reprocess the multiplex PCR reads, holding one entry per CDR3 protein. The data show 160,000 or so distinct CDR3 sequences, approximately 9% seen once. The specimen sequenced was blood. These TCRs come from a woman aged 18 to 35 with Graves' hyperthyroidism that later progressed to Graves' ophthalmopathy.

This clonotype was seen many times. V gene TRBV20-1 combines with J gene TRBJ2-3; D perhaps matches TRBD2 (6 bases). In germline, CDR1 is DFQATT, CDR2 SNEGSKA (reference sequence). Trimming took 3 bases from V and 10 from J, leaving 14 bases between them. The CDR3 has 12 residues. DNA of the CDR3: TGCAGTGCTAGGGTGACTAGTAATGCGCAGTATTTT. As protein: CSARVTSNAQYF.

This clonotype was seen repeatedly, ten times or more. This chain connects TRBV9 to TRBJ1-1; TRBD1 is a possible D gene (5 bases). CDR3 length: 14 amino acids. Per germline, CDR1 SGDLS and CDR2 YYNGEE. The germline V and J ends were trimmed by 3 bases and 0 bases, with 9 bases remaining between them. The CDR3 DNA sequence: TGTGCCAGCAGCGGGGACGAGGTGAACACTGAAGCTTTCTTT. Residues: CASSGDEVNTEAFF.

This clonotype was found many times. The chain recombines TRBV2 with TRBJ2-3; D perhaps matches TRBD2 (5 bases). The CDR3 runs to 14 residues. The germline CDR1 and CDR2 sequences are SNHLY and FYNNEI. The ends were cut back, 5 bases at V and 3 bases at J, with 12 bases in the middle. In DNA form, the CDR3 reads TGTGCCAGCAGTACCGGGATCAGAACAGATACGCAGTATTTT. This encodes CASSTGIRTDTQYF.

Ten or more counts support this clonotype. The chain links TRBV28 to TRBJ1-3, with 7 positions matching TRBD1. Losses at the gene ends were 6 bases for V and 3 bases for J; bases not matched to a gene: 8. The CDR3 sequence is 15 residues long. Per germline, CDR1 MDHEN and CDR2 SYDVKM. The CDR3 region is CASSRITGVGNTIYF. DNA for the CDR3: TGTGCCAGCAGCCGGATCACAGGGGTTGGAAACACCATATATTTT.

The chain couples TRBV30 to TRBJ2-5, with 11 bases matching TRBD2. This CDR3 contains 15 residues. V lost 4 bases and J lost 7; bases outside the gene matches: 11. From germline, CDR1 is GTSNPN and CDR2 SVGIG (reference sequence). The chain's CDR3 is CAWTPGTSGAGTQYF. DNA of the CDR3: TGTGCCTGGACCCCCGGGACTAGCGGTGCTGGGACCCAGTACTTC.

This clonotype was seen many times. The DNA for the CDR3 is TGCAGTGCTAAATCATCGGACAGGGGGCATACTGAAGCTTTCTTT. This codes for CSAKSSDRGHTEAFF. The chain uses TRBV20-1 and TRBJ1-1, with 11 bases lining up with TRBD1. Germline V gives CDR1 DFQATT, CDR2 SNEGSKA (reference sequence). The CDR3 has 15 residues. The V gene end was trimmed by 4 bases and the J gene end by 5 bases; junction bases not matched to a gene: 9.

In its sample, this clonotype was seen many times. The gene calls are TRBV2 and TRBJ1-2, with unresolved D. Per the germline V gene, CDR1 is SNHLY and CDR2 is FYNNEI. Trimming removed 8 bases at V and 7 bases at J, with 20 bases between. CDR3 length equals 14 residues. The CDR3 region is CASLMDARSGGYTF. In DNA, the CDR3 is TGTGCCAGCCTAATGGACGCCCGAAGCGGTGGCTACACCTTC.

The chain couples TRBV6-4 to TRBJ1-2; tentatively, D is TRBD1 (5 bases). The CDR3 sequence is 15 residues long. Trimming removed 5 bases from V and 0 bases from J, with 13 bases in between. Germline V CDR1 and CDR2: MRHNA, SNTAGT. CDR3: CASSPIGGSNYGYTF. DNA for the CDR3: TGTGCCAGCAGTCCGATCGGGGGATCTAACTATGGCTACACCTTC.

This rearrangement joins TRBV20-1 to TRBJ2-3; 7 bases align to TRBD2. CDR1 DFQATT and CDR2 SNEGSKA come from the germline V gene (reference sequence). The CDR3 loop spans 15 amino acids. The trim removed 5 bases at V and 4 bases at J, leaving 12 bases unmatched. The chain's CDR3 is CSALGGEGPPDTQYF. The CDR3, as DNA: TGCAGTGCTCTAGGAGGGGAGGGCCCTCCAGATACGCAGTATTTT.

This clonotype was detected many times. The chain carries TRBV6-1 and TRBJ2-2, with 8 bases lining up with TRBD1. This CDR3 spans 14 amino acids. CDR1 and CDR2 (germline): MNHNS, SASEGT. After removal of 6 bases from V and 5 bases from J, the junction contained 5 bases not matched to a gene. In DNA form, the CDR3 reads TGTGCCAGCAGACGGGACAGGTCGACCGGGGAGCTGTTTTTT. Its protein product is CASRRDRSTGELFF.

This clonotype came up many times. CDR3 sequence: CASSELGRYNQPQHF. CDR3 bases: TGTGCCAGCAGTGAATTGGGCAGATATAATCAGCCCCAGCATTTT. V usage is TRBV6-1 and J usage is TRBJ1-5; D not resolved. The ends were cut back, 2 bases at V and 4 bases at J, with 12 bases in the middle. The CDR3 runs to 15 residues. Germline lookup yields CDR1 MNHNS and CDR2 SASEGT.

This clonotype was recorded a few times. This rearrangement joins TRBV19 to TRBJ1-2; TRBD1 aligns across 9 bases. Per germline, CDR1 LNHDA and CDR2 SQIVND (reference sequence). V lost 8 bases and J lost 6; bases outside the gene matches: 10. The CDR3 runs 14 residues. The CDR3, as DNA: TGTGCCAGTTGGCCTTCACAGGGGGCGGATGGCTACACCTTC. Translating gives CASWPSQGADGYTF. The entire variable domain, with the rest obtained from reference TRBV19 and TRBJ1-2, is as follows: DGGITQSPKYLFRKEGQNVTLSCEQNLNHDAMYWYRQDPGQGLRLIYYSQIVNDFQKGDIAEGYSVSREKKESFPLTVTSAQKNPTAFYLCASWPSQGADGYTFGSGTRLTVV.

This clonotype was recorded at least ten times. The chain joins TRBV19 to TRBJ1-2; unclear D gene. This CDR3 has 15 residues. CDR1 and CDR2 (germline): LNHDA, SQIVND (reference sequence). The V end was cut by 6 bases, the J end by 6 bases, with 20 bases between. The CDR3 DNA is TGTGCCAGTAGCTATCTAAAGGTCCTCGCTCATGGCTACACCTTC. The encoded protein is CASSYLKVLAHGYTF. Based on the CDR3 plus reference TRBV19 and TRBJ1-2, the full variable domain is DGGITQSPKYLFRKEGQNVTLSCEQNLNHDAMYWYRQDPGQGLRLIYYSQIVNDFQKGDIAEGYSVSREKKESFPLTVTSAQKNPTAFYLCASSYLKVLAHGYTFGSGTRLTVV.

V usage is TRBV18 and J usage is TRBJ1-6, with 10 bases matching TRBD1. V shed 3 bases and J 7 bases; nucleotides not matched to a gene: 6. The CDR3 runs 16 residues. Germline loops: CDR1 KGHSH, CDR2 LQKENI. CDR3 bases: TGTGCCAGCTCACCTTCCGGACAGGGGGGAAATTCACCCCTCCACTTT. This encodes CASSPSGQGGNSPLHF.

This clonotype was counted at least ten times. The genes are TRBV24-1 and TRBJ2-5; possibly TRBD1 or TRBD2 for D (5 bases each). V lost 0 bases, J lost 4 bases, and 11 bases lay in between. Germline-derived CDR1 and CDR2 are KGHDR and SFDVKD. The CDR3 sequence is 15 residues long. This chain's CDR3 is CATSDLLRGRETQYF. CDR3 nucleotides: TGTGCCACCAGTGATTTGCTGAGGGGCCGAGAGACCCAGTACTTC.

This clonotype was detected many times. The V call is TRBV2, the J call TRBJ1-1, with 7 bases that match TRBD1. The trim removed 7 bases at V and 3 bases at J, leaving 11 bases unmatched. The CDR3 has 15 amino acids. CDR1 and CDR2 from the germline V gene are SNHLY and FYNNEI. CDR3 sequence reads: CASIADRALDTEAFF. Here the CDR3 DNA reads TGTGCCAGCATCGCCGACAGGGCATTAGACACTGAAGCTTTCTTT.

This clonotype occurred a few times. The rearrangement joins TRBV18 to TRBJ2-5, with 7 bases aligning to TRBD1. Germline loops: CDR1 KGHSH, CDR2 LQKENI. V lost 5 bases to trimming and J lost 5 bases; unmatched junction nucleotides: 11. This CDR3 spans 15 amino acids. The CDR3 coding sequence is TGTGCCAGCTCATCCTCGACAGGGACGCGCGAGACCCAGTACTTC. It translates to CASSSSTGTRETQYF. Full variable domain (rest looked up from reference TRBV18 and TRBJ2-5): NAGVMQNPRHLVRRRGQEARLRCSPMKGHSHVYWYRQLPEEGLKFMVYLQKENIIDESGMPKERFSAEFPKEGPSILRIQQVVRGDSAAYFCASSSSTGTRETQYFGPGTRLLVL.

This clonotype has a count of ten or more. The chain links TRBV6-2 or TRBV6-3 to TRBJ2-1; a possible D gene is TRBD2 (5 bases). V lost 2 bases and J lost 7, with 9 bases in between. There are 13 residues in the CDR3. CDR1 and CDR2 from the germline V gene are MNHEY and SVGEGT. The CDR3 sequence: CASSYTSMNEQFF. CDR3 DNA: TGTGCCAGCAGTTACACTAGTATGAATGAGCAGTTCTTC.

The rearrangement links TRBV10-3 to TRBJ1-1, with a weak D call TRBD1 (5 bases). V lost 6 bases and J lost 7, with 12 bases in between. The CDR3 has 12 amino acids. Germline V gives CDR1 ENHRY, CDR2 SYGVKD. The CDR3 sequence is CAIRPGGYEAFF. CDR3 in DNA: TGTGCCATCAGACCTGGGGGATATGAAGCTTTCTTT.

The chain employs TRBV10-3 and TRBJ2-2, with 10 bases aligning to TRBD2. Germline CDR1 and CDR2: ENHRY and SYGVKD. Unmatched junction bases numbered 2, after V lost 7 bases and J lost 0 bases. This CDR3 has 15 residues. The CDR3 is CAIKAGGPNTGELFF. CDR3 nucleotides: TGTGCCATCAAAGCGGGGGGGCCGAACACCGGGGAGCTGTTTTTT.

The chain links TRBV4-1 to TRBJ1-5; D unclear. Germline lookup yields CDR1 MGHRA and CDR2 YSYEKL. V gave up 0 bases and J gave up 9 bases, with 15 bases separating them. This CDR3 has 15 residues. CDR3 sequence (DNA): TGCGCCAGCAGCCAAGACGTGGGAAGCGGTAGGCCCCAGCATTTT. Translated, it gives CASSQDVGSGRPQHF.

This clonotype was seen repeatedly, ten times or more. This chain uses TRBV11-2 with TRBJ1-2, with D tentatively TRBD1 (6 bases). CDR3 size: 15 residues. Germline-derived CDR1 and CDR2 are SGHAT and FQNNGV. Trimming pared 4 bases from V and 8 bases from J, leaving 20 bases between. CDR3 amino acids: CASSSLDENREGYTF. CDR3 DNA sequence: TGTGCCAGCAGCTCCCTAGATGAGAACAGGGAGGGCTACACCTTC.

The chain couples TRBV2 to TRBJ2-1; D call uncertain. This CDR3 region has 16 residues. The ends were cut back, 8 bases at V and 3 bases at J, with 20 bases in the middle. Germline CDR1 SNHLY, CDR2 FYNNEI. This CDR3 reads CASSVAEARFYNEQFF. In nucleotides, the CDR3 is TGTGCCAGCTCCGTGGCCGAGGCGCGGTTCTACAATGAGCAGTTCTTC.

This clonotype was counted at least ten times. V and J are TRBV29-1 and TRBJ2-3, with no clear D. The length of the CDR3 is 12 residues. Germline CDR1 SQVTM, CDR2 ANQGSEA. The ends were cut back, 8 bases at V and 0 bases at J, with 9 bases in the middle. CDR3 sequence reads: CSLTDSTDTQYF. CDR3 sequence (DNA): TGCAGCCTTACCGACAGCACAGATACGCAGTATTTT.

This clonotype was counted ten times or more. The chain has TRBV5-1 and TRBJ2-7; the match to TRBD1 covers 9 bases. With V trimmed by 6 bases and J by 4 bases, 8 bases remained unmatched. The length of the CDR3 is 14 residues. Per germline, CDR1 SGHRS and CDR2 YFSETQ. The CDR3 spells CASTIQTGGYEQYF. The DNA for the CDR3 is TGCGCCAGCACCATACAGACAGGGGGATACGAGCAGTACTTC.

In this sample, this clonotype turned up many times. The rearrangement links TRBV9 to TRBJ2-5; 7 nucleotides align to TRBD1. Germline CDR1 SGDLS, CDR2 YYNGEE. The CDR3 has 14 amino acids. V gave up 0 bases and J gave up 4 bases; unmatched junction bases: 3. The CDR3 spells CASSVAPGGETQYF. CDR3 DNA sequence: TGTGCCAGCAGCGTAGCCCCAGGGGGAGAGACCCAGTACTTC.

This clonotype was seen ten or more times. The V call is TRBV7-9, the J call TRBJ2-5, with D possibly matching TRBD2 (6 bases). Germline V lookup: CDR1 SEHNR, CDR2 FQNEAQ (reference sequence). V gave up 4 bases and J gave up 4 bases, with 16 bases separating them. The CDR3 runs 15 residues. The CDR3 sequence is CASSSPSSDRETQYF. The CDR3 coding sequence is TGTGCCAGCAGCTCCCCTTCTAGCGATCGAGAGACCCAGTACTTC.